Each of the 32 T cell receptor beta chains below was sequenced from the same sample in a study of blood T cell repertoires in COVID-19. Sequenced by immunoSEQ multiplex PCR; TCRdb stores in-frame clones only, minus some. The data show some 380,000 clones, with about 90% seen just once and under 1.5% held by the top ten. Sequencing input: PBMCs or T cells enriched from blood (not recorded which). The source of these receptors is a man aged 30 to 39 who had recovered from COVID-19.

This rearrangement joins TRBV7-9 to TRBJ2-3; D is unresolved. Germline V gene lookup returns CDR1 SEHNR and CDR2 FQNEAQ (reference sequence). The CDR3 sequence is 13 residues long. Trimming cost V 5 bases and J 4 bases, with 10 bases left between them. Here the CDR3 DNA reads TGTGCCAGCAGCCCCCTGGCAGCAGATACGCAGTATTTT. Translation: CASSPLAADTQYF.

V is TRBV10-3 and J is TRBJ2-7, with D maybe TRBD2 (5 bases). The V gene lost 11 bases and the J gene lost 7 bases, with 21 bases spanning the gap. The CDR3 runs to 13 residues. Per germline, CDR1 ENHRY and CDR2 SYGVKD. The DNA of the CDR3 is TGTGCCGCAAGTAGACCCCCGGAGGCAGAGCAGTACTTC. It specifies CAASRPPEAEQYF.

This sequence joins TRBV6-6 and TRBJ1-3; D is undetermined. The germline V gene has CDR1 MNHNY and CDR2 SVGAGI (reference sequence). V lost 0 bases, J lost 8 bases, and 17 bases lay in between. This CDR3 region has 16 residues. This CDR3 is CASSYSRWNPADTIYF. CDR3 in DNA: TGTGCCAGCAGTTACTCCCGATGGAACCCGGCGGACACCATATATTTT.

The chain combines TRBV6-5 with TRBJ1-6; no reliable D call. This CDR3 has 14 residues. In germline, CDR1 is MNHEY, CDR2 SVGAGI. Trimming removed 2 bases at V and 7 bases at J, with 9 bases between. The CDR3 region is CASSYRGDNSPLHF. In DNA, the CDR3 is TGTGCCAGCAGTTACCGGGGAGACAATTCACCCCTCCACTTT.

The chain is built from TRBV9 and TRBJ1-4; TRBD1 agrees at 8 bases. Losses at the gene ends were 3 bases for V and 5 bases for J; bases not matched to a gene: 9. Germline CDR1 and CDR2: SGDLS and YYNGEE. The CDR3 extends over 16 amino acids. The CDR3 region has the DNA TGTGCCAGCAGCGCCTTAACCGGGACAGGAAATGAAAAACTGTTTTTT. Protein sequence: CASSALTGTGNEKLFF.

V and J are TRBV19 and TRBJ2-1; possibly TRBD1 for D (5 bases). The CDR3 has 15 amino acids. With 5 bases removed from V and 1 base from J, the gap between germline ends came to 12 bases. Germline values: CDR1 LNHDA, CDR2 SQIVND (reference sequence). CDR3 sequence reads: CASSGLDSSYNEQFF. CDR3 DNA: TGTGCCAGTAGTGGGCTTGACAGTTCCTACAATGAGCAGTTCTTC.

The chain has TRBV11-1 and TRBJ2-7; D might be TRBD1 (5 bases). The germline V gene has CDR1 SGHAT and CDR2 FQDESV (reference sequence). V lost 7 bases and J 4 bases, leaving 17 bases between the germline ends. The CDR3 consists of 14 residues. The DNA of the CDR3 is TGTGCCAGCACCCGCGGCGACAGTAGATACGAGCAGTACTTC. Amino acids: CASTRGDSRYEQYF.

The rearrangement uses TRBV5-1 and TRBJ1-1; TRBD1 agrees at 8 bases. The length of the CDR3 is 15 residues. The V gene end was trimmed by 4 bases and the J gene end by 4 bases; junction bases not matched to a gene: 9. Germline CDR1 is SGHRS and CDR2 is YFSETQ. The CDR3 DNA reads TGCGCCAGCAGCAAGGACAGGGCCGTTGGCACTGAAGCTTTCTTT. Its translation is CASSKDRAVGTEAFF.

The V and J genes are TRBV5-5 and TRBJ1-1, with 7 bases lining up with TRBD1. The CDR3 has 13 residues. Germline V lookup: CDR1 SGHKS, CDR2 YYEKEE (reference sequence). With 7 bases clipped from V and 8 bases from J, the junction kept 11 bases outside the gene matches. The CDR3 DNA reads TGTGCCAGCGCACGGCACCCAGGGGGGGAAGCTTTCTTT. Protein: CASARHPGGEAFF.

V gene TRBV6-1 combines with J gene TRBJ1-4; no clear D. Trimming removed 0 bases at V and 0 bases at J, with 11 bases between. This CDR3 comprises 17 residues. Germline CDR1 is MNHNS and CDR2 is SASEGT. CDR3 sequence reads: CASSEAMGRPTNEKLFF. As DNA, the CDR3 is TGTGCCAGCAGTGAAGCAATGGGGAGGCCAACTAATGAAAAACTGTTTTTT.

V and J are TRBV5-1 and TRBJ2-2; 10 bases match TRBD1. Losses at the gene ends were 3 bases for V and 4 bases for J; bases not matched to a gene: 6. This CDR3 comprises 16 residues. Looked up from germline, CDR1 is SGHRS and CDR2 is YFSETQ. The CDR3 DNA sequence: TGCGCCAGCAGCTCATCCGGACAGGGGGGCACCGGGGAGCTGTTTTTT. Its protein product is CASSSSGQGGTGELFF.

The chain recombines TRBV27 with TRBJ1-5, with TRBD1 matching 7 bases. The V gene's germline CDR1 is MNHEY and CDR2 SMNVEV (reference sequence). CDR3 size: 15 residues. V was pared by 2 bases and J by 3 bases, with 4 bases of the junction left unmatched. In nucleotides, the CDR3 is TGTGCCAGCAGTTTACAAGGACAGGTCAATCAGCCCCAGCATTTT. Protein product: CASSLQGQVNQPQHF.

This chain connects TRBV19 to TRBJ2-2; possibly TRBD2 for D (5 bases). Germline-derived CDR1 and CDR2 are LNHDA and SQIVND (reference sequence). Trimming removed 6 bases from V and 7 bases from J, with 21 bases in between. The CDR3 length is 16 residues. The CDR3 here is CASRIPPGIGNGELFF. In nucleotides, the CDR3 is TGTGCCAGTAGGATCCCCCCGGGGATTGGCAACGGGGAGCTGTTTTTT.

This clone was picked up a small number of times. The gene calls are TRBV30 and TRBJ2-5; possibly TRBD1 for D (5 bases). Germline-derived CDR1 and CDR2 are GTSNPN and SVGIG (reference sequence). The V end lost 1 base, the J end lost 4 bases, and 10 bases lay between the germline ends. The CDR3 contains 13 residues. CDR3 in DNA: TGTGCCTGGAGTGAGACAGCAGTAGAGACCCAGTACTTC. It specifies CAWSETAVETQYF.

This rearrangement joins TRBV9 to TRBJ1-2; the D gene is possibly TRBD1 (5 bases). CDR1 is SGDLS and CDR2 is YYNGEE in the germline V gene. This CDR3 has 14 residues. Trimming cost V 0 bases and J 5 bases, with 11 bases left between them. The CDR3 coding sequence is TGTGCCAGCAGCGTAGATGGCAGGGCATATGGCTACACCTTC. This gives the protein CASSVDGRAYGYTF.

This chain uses TRBV29-1 with TRBJ1-1, with unresolved D. Germline CDR1 is SQVTM and CDR2 is ANQGSEA. Trimming left V 3 bases short and J 5 bases short, with 10 bases between. The CDR3 has 12 residues. The CDR3 bases are TGCAGCGTTGAGAGGGCGTGGACTGAAGCTTTCTTT. Protein sequence: CSVERAWTEAFF.

The chain links TRBV30 to TRBJ2-5; 7 bases fit TRBD1. The J segment lost 5 bases and the V segment lost 3 bases, leaving 6 bases of the junction unmatched. Germline V lookup: CDR1 GTSNPN, CDR2 SVGIG (reference sequence). CDR3 length equals 13 residues. CDR3 in DNA: TGTGCCTGGAGACCGACAGGGATTGAGACCCAGTACTTC. It encodes CAWRPTGIETQYF.

J is TRBJ1-2 and V is TRBV11-2; 8 nucleotides align to TRBD1. V shed 5 bases and J 8 bases; nucleotides not matched to a gene: 4. Germline V lookup: CDR1 SGHAT, CDR2 FQNNGV. This CDR3 is built from 12 residues. The DNA for the CDR3 is TGTGCCAGCAGCGCAGGGGGCGGCGGCTACACCTTC. It codes for CASSAGGGGYTF.

The CDR3 DNA reads TGTGCCTGGAGTGTAGCCGCTGCGACCCAGTACTTC. This codes for CAWSVAAATQYF. V gene TRBV30 combines with J gene TRBJ2-5; no clear D. V dropped 0 bases and J dropped 7 bases, with 9 bases sitting between them. Per germline, CDR1 GTSNPN and CDR2 SVGIG (reference sequence). This CDR3 has 12 residues.

The chain couples TRBV7-9 to TRBJ1-2; D not certain. The length of the CDR3 is 12 residues. Germline V gene data show CDR1 as SEHNR and CDR2 as FQNEAQ (reference sequence). Trimming removed 5 bases from V and 5 bases from J, with 9 bases in between. Here the CDR3 reads CASSADLYGYTF. CDR3 nucleotides: TGTGCCAGCAGCGCAGATTTATATGGCTACACCTTC.

The V call is TRBV5-4, the J call TRBJ1-3; D call uncertain. The CDR3 has 14 amino acids. V lost 4 bases and J lost 2, with 10 bases in between. CDR1 and CDR2 from the germline V gene are SGHNT and YYREEE (reference sequence). The CDR3 coding sequence is TGTGCCAGCAGCCCGGCAGAGGCTGGAAACACCATATATTTT. It codes for CASSPAEAGNTIYF.

The rearrangement joins TRBV19 to TRBJ1-6; D is unclear. V lost 3 bases and J lost 11, with 14 bases in between. The CDR3 totals 14 residues. Germline values: CDR1 LNHDA, CDR2 SQIVND (reference sequence). CDR3 sequence: CASSIIIAEAPLHF. DNA of the CDR3: TGTGCCAGTAGTATTATAATAGCCGAGGCACCCCTCCACTTT. The full variable domain, in which reference TRBV19 and TRBJ1-6 provide the parts outside the CDR3, is DGGITQSPKYLFRKEGQNVTLSCEQNLNHDAMYWYRQDPGQGLRLIYYSQIVNDFQKGDIAEGYSVSREKKESFPLTVTSAQKNPTAFYLCASSIIIAEAPLHFGNGTRLTVT.

This clone was counted a single time. The chain has TRBV6-5 and TRBJ1-6, with D hard to call. This CDR3 is built from 15 residues. CDR1 is MNHEY, CDR2 SVGAGI, per germline. V lost 3 bases to trimming and J lost 8 bases, with 14 bases between them. The CDR3 is CASSYRWAWHSPLHF. The CDR3 coding sequence is TGTGCCAGCAGTTATAGGTGGGCATGGCATTCACCCCTCCACTTT.

As DNA, the CDR3 is TGTGCCCGACAGGACAGGGGCACTGAAGCTTTCTTT. Its translation: CARQDRGTEAFF. J is TRBJ1-1 and V is TRBV2; TRBD1 aligns across 9 bases. Germline assignment: CDR1 SNHLY and CDR2 FYNNEI. V lost 11 bases to trimming and J lost 4 bases; unmatched junction nucleotides: 5. The CDR3 contains 12 residues.

The chain has TRBV9 and TRBJ2-1; D might be TRBD1 (6 bases). Trimming left V 2 bases short and J 4 bases short, with 13 bases between. This CDR3 region has 15 residues. Germline lookup yields CDR1 SGDLS and CDR2 YYNGEE. The CDR3 DNA sequence: TGTGCCAGCAGCGTCTCAGGGGCTTTTTACAATGAGCAGTTCTTC. Amino acids: CASSVSGAFYNEQFF.

This rearrangement joins TRBV7-9 to TRBJ1-3; D perhaps matches TRBD1 (5 bases). Trimming shortened V by 3 bases and J by 0 bases, and 12 bases separated the two germline ends. Germline V gives CDR1 SEHNR, CDR2 FQNEAQ (reference sequence). The CDR3 has 16 residues. CDR3 sequence (DNA): TGTGCCAGCAGCTTCAGGTGGGGCTCCTCTGGAAACACCATATATTTT. Amino acids: CASSFRWGSSGNTIYF.

Regarding this clone: Different DNA sequences within this sample yield the same CDR3. V and J are TRBV6-2 or TRBV6-3 and TRBJ1-2; D uncertain. V shed 2 bases and J shed 7 bases, with 5 bases lying between them. CDR3 length: 11 amino acids. Germline V CDR1 and CDR2: MNHEY, SVGEGT. The CDR3 reads CASSYPGGYTF. The CDR3 DNA follows: TGTGCCAGCAGTTACCCAGGTGGCTACACCTTC.

This chain links TRBV29-1 with TRBJ2-5, with a weak D call TRBD2 (7 bases). CDR1 is SQVTM, CDR2 ANQGSEA, per germline. This CDR3 is built from 13 residues. Trimming took 3 bases from V and 5 from J, leaving 13 bases between them. CDR3 sequence: CSVDRGAGETQYF. The CDR3 DNA reads as TGCAGCGTTGATCGGGGGGCTGGGGAGACCCAGTACTTC.

The V and J genes are TRBV12-3 or TRBV12-4 and TRBJ2-7, with TRBD1 matching over 8 bases. The CDR3 contains 13 residues. J gave up 3 bases and V 5 bases, and 3 bases lay outside the gene matches. Written as DNA, the CDR3 is TGTGCCAGCAGTCCCGGGACAGGCTACGAGCAGTACTTC. Amino acid sequence: CASSPGTGYEQYF.

The rearrangement links TRBV27 to TRBJ2-2; D might be TRBD2 (6 bases). Trimming took 5 bases from V and 5 from J, leaving 15 bases between them. CDR3 length: 15 residues. Germline values: CDR1 MNHEY, CDR2 SMNVEV (reference sequence). This chain's CDR3 is CASSLAGGITGELFF. The DNA of the CDR3 is TGTGCCAGCAGTCTGGCCGGAGGGATTACCGGGGAGCTGTTTTTT.

This sequence joins TRBV5-1 and TRBJ1-1; D unresolved. V was shortened by 7 bases and J by 1 base, with 14 bases between the two germline ends. In germline, CDR1 is SGHRS, CDR2 YFSETQ. This CDR3 is 14 amino acids long. CDR3 sequence reads: CASGGTMGNTEAFF. The CDR3 nucleotides are TGCGCCAGCGGCGGTACAATGGGGAACACTGAAGCTTTCTTT.

Comments on this clone: Other nucleotide sequences in the sample specify the same CDR3. V gene TRBV10-3 combines with J gene TRBJ1-1; 7 bases are shared with TRBD1. V lost 9 bases, J lost 2 bases, and 3 bases stayed unmatched. Germline V gives CDR1 ENHRY, CDR2 SYGVKD. The CDR3 spans 12 residues. The CDR3 sequence is CAISGGNTEAFF. The CDR3 DNA reads as TGTGCCATATCAGGGGGAAACACTGAAGCTTTCTTT.